Listed below are T cell receptor beta chains from one sample, sequenced in a study of T cell responses to AZD1222 COVID-19 vaccine. Method: immunoSEQ multiplex PCR; TCRdb's copy keeps in-frame clones and lacks some. Among roughly 100,000 clones, more than 70% were seen once, and the ten largest hold approximately 17%. Sequencing used peripheral blood, obtained on day 0 of AZD1222 vaccination. These receptors were collected from an adult in good health. Both conserved end residues are part of each CDR3. Each record gives: clone size, J gene, D gene, V gene, CDR3 protein, CDR3 DNA. A D gene is named only where the DNA matches it firmly. For some rows the clone size is stated as once, few or many, or as a class when expanded; others skip it.

.,TRBJ1-2,TRBD1,TRBV29-1,CSVRGDREDYTF,TGCAGCGTGAGGGGGGACAGGGAAGACTACACCTTC
.,TRBJ2-5,.,TRBV6-5,CASVRGRGTGSTQYF,TGTGCCAGCGTCAGGGGTAGGGGGACGGGATCTACCCAGTACTTC
.,TRBJ1-4,.,TRBV2,CATGGAGREKLFF,TGTGCCACCGGTGGGGCAGGGAGGGAAAAACTGTTTTTT
many,TRBJ2-2,.,TRBV6-5,CASSYSFQGGTGELFF,TGTGCCAGCAGTTACTCCTTCCAGGGAGGCACCGGGGAGCTGTTTTTT
many,TRBJ1-1,.,TRBV5-6,CASSLRGTEAFF,TGTGCCAGCAGCTTGAGGGGGACTGAAGCTTTCTTT
.,TRBJ2-3,TRBD2,TRBV27,CASSFGGLAGTDTQYF,TGTGCCAGCAGTTTTGGGGGACTAGCGGGAACAGATACGCAGTATTTT
.,TRBJ1-5,.,TRBV4-3,CASSQDRARSNQPQHF,TGCGCCAGCAGCCAAGATAGGGCTAGGAGCAATCAGCCCCAGCATTTT
few,TRBJ1-3,.,TRBV7-8,CASSLALGGAGGNTIYF,TGTGCCAGCAGCTTAGCGCTTGGGGGCGCGGGAGGAAACACCATATATTTT
.,TRBJ1-3,TRBD1,TRBV9,CASTPTGPFSGNTIYF,TGTGCCAGCACCCCGACAGGGCCATTCTCTGGAAACACCATATATTTT
.,TRBJ1-5,.,TRBV7-8,CASSRGSNQPQHF,TGTGCCAGCAGTAGGGGGTCCAATCAGCCCCAGCATTTT